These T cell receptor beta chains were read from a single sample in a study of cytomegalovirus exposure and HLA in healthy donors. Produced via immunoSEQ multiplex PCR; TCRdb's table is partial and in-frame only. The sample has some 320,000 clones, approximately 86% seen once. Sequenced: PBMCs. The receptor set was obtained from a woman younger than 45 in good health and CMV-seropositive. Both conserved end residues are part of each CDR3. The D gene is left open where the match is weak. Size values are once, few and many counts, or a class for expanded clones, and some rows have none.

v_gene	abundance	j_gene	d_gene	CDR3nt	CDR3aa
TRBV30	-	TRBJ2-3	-	TGTGCCTGGAGTGTAAGGGTCCGGAGAGAGAACCTCACAGATACGCAGTATTTT	CAWSVRVRRENLTDTQYF
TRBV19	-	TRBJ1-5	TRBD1	TGTGCCAGTAGTCCACAGGGGACCAATCAGCCCCAGCATTTT	CASSPQGTNQPQHF
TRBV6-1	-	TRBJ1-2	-	TGTGCCAGCAGTGGATCCGGACAGTCGAAGACTAACTATGGCTACACCTTC	CASSGSGQSKTNYGYTF
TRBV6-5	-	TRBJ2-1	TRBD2	TGTGCCAGCAGTTTAGCGGGCAACTACAATGAGCAGTTCTTC	CASSLAGNYNEQFF
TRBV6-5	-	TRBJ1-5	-	TGTGCCAGCAGTTTGAACAGCCTCAGCAATCAGCCCCAGCATTTT	CASSLNSLSNQPQHF
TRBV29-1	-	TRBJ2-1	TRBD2	TGCAGCGTTGGTTCAGCGGGGGGGAGCTACAATGAGCAGTTCTTC	CSVGSAGGSYNEQFF
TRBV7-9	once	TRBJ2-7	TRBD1	TGTGCCAGCAGCTTAGAAATCGGGACAGGCACCTACGAGCAGTACTTC	CASSLEIGTGTYEQYF
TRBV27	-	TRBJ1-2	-	TGTGCCAGCAGTTCCAGGCTCACTAACTATGGCTACACCTTC	CASSSRLTNYGYTF
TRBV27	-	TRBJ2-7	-	TGTGCCAGCAGTTCTCGGGACGGCCGAGGGCAGTACTTC	CASSSRDGRGQYF
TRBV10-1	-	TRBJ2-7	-	TGCGCCAGCAGGGGGCCCGCAGGGAACTACGAGCAGTACTTC	CASRGPAGNYEQYF
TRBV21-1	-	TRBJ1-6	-	TGTGCCAGCAGCAAAGACTGCCTGACAGGGGGCGGGATTTCACCCCTCCACTTT	CASSKDCLTGGGISPLHF
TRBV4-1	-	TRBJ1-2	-	TGCGCCAGCAGCCATTTAGGCATGGGTTCTGGCTACACCTTC	CASSHLGMGSGYTF
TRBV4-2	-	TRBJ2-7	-	TGTGCCAGCAGCCAAGATGGCAATCTAGGGTACGAGCAGTACTTC	CASSQDGNLGYEQYF
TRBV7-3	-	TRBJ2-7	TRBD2	TGTGCCAGCAGCTTAACACCGGGACTAGCCGGAGGGGATTACTACGAGCAGTACTTC	CASSLTPGLAGGDYYEQYF
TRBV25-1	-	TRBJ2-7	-	TGTGCCAGCCTAGACTCCGTACATTACGAGCAGTACTTC	CASLDSVHYEQYF
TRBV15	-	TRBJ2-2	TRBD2	TGTGCCACCAGCACGAGACTAGCTCTGAACACCGGGGAGCTGTTTTTT	CATSTRLALNTGELFF
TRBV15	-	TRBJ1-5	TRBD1	TGTGCCACCAGCACAGGACAGGAAGGGCCCCAGCATTTT	CATSTGQEGPQHF
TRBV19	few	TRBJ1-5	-	TGTGCCAGTAGAGTGGACAATCAGCCCCAGCATTTT	CASRVDNQPQHF
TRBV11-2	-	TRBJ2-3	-	TGTGCCAGCAGCTCCATGGACCGCTCCGGCGCAGATACGCAGTATTTT	CASSSMDRSGADTQYF
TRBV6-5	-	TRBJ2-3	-	TGTGCCAGCAGAGGGGGACCGTATACGCAGTATTTT	CASRGGPYTQYF
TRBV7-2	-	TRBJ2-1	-	TGTGCCAGCAGCCGAGACGGGAGCTCCTACAATGAGCAGTTCTTC	CASSRDGSSYNEQFF
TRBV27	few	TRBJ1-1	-	TGTGCCAGCAGTGGGATGTGGGACACTGAAGCTTTCTTT	CASSGMWDTEAFF
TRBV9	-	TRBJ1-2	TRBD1	TGTGCCAGCAGCCTTCGGACAGCAGGGGGGTACTATGGCTACACCTTC	CASSLRTAGGYYGYTF
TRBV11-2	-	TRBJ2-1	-	TGTGCCACTCAGCTTTACGGATTTGACAATGAGCAGTTCTTC	CATQLYGFDNEQFF
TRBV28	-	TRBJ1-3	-	TGTGCCAGCAGCCCCTCGGGCCGCTTCTCTGGAAACACCATATATTTT	CASSPSGRFSGNTIYF
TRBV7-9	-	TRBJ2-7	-	TGTGCCAGCAGCTTACAGGGGAGAGTGTACGAGCAGTACTTC	CASSLQGRVYEQYF
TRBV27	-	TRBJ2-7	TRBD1	TGTGCCAGCAGCCGTAGGACAGGAGTTACCTACGAGCAGTACTTC	CASSRRTGVTYEQYF
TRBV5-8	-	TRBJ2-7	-	TGTGCCAGCAGCCATGGACTCCCCTACGAGCAGTACTTC	CASSHGLPYEQYF
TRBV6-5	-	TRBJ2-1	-	TGTGCCAGCAGTTACATGGAGGCTTCCTACAATGAGCAGTTCTTC	CASSYMEASYNEQFF
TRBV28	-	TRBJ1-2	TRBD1	TGTGCCAGCAAGCGCCGGGACAGTACTAACTATGGCTACACCTTC	CASKRRDSTNYGYTF
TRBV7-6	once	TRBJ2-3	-	TGTGCCAGCAGCTTAGGGGCTGCCCCCACAGATACGCAGTATTTT	CASSLGAAPTDTQYF
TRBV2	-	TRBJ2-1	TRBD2	TGTGCCAGCAGTGAAGTACCACTAGCGGTGCCCGGCGAGCAGTTCTTC	CASSEVPLAVPGEQFF
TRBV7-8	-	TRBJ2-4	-	TGTGCCAGCAGCTTAGTTCAGGTTCCAGAAAACATTCAGTACTTC	CASSLVQVPENIQYF
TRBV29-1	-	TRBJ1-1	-	TGCAGCGTTGGGTCAAGCACTGAAGCTTTCTTT	CSVGSSTEAFF
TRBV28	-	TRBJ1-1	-	TGTGCCAGCAGTTTACTTGGGGTGAACACTGAAGCTTTCTTT	CASSLLGVNTEAFF
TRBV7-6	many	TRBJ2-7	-	TGTGCCAGCAGCCCCGGAGCCTACGAGCAGTACTTC	CASSPGAYEQYF
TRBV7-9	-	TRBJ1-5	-	TGTGCCAGCAGCTTAGCCGGGGCCGATCAGCCCCAGCATTTT	CASSLAGADQPQHF
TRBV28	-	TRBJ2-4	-	TGTGCCAGCAGTACCTCGTGGGAGGCCGAGGACATTCAGTACTTC	CASSTSWEAEDIQYF
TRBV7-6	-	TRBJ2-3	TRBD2	TGTGCCAGCAGCCGACGACTAGCGGGGGCTAGCACAGATACGCAGTATTTT	CASSRRLAGASTDTQYF